The T cell receptor (beta chain) described here comes from a study of blood T cell repertoires in COVID-19 (dated by TCRdb to about 2020). Broadly, across the study: Samples from collaborators originated in the United States, Italy and Spain and spanned both the acute and convalescent phases of COVID-19. Deeply sampled blood TCRbeta repertoires from subjects exposed to, actively infected with, or recovered from COVID-19 were included in the dataset. The material from the prospective study consisted of cDNA or gDNA derived from T cells, B-cell-depleted T cells, or PBMCs. Samples were obtained from the ongoing ImmuneRACE study (first 160 participants) and from over 1,000 subjects provided by 6 global collaborators. A freely available public database, intended as a resource for researchers studying the immune response to SARS-CoV-2, is where the repertoires were released. Where HLA class I and class II types were available, the types were taken from metadata supplied by the sample provider, not from assay-based typing. Nearly every sample came with metadata listing a de-identified subject ID, COVID-19 status, age in years and sex. Findings and caveats that apply to the study as a whole: The quantity of clinical and demographic metadata differed by source and by participant and was supplied without curation.

A distance of 13 bases separates the germline ends of V and J, which lose 6 bases and 8 bases respectively. Including cysteine and phenylalanine, the CDR3 has 12 amino acids. Only the CDR3 portion is preserved as DNA: 36 bases, with reading frame beginning at the first base. CDR1 is given as MNHNY and CDR2 as SVGAGI, both from the germline V gene (reference sequence). The immunoSEQ Assay, a bias-controlled multiplex PCR, was used to amplify TCRbeta CDR3 regions from genomic DNA. Per the source publication's procedure: The number of nucleated cells in each sample was estimated from the amplification of reference gene primers within the assay. Sequence reads were collapsed and filtered to measure the absolute abundance of every unique TCRbeta CDR3 rearrangement. For each sample, productive Simpson clonality was calculated by taking the square root of Simpson's diversity index across productive rearrangements. What TCRdb holds here is the immuneACCESS table cut down to in-frame rearrangements. Part of the clones is not present; checked against another copy, under half of the missing clones reflect an unresolved V gene, and the others are unexplained. That table supplies the V and J calls and clone size; D and trimming were determined from the DNA. Recorded for this sample are about 130,000 clones; around 87% of them occurred a single time. The top ten clonotypes cover around 3.6% of the sample.

Collaborating institutions collected whole blood in K2EDTA tubes following their own protocols. For TCRbeta analysis, collaborators shipped samples as frozen whole blood, isolated PBMCs, or DNA extracted from either of those sample types. This clone came up once. No antigen is known for it. Per-base quality was not reported, and no clone a single base away is much larger than it. Sequencing input: peripheral blood. The chain couples TRBV6-6 to TRBJ1-2; the D gene assignment is ambiguous. The TCR originated in a woman aged 55-75 years with acute or convalescent COVID-19. CDR3 protein: CASSREVGGYTF. The DNA is TGTGCCAGCAGCCGGGAGGTCGGGGGCTACACCTTC.